This passage covers 6 T cell receptor beta chains from one sample sequenced in a study of long-term antiretroviral therapy in people with HIV. This was the immunoSEQ v3.0 assay at survey level. Profiled with immunoSEQ multiplex PCR; TCRdb holds only in-frame clones, not every one. The sample has 20,000 to 30,000 clones, approximately 86% seen once; the top ten hold 15% to 20%. The source material was unsorted PBMCs, sampled 1.2 years after starting antiretroviral therapy. The receptor source for this set is a man in his fifties or sixties with HIV.

The chain carries TRBV18 and TRBJ1-6; D possibly corresponds to TRBD1 (5 bases). This CDR3 comprises 15 residues. Per germline, CDR1 KGHSH and CDR2 LQKENI. Trimming shortened V by 3 bases and J by 9 bases, and 15 bases separated the two germline ends. CDR3 in DNA: TGTGCCAGCTCACCTAACGGGGGGGTTGGTTCACCCCTCCACTTT. Translation: CASSPNGGVGSPLHF.

The V call is TRBV11-2, the J call TRBJ2-7; 9 nucleotides line up with TRBD1. Germline CDR1 and CDR2: SGHAT and FQNNGV. V gave up 6 bases and J gave up 1 base; unmatched junction bases: 7. The CDR3 spans 15 residues. For the CDR3, the DNA is TGTGCCAGCAGTTCCCCCGGGACAGGGTCCTACGAGCAGTACTTC. This encodes CASSSPGTGSYEQYF.

The chain joins TRBV5-4 to TRBJ2-7; D is possibly TRBD1 or TRBD2 (5 bases each). The germline CDR1 and CDR2 sequences are SGHNT and YYREEE (reference sequence). Trimming stripped 5 bases from V and 0 bases from J, with 12 bases between. The CDR3 covers 14 residues. CDR3 sequence: CASSKRGNSYEQYF. In nucleotides, the CDR3 is TGTGCCAGCAGTAAACGGGGCAACTCCTACGAGCAGTACTTC.

The rearrangement links TRBV5-1 to TRBJ1-1; tentatively, D is TRBD1 (5 bases). V was shortened by 5 bases and J by 4 bases, with 12 bases between the two germline ends. The germline V gene has CDR1 SGHRS and CDR2 YFSETQ. This CDR3 comprises 13 residues. CDR3 sequence reads: CASSPGTTTEAFF. DNA of the CDR3: TGCGCCAGCAGTCCCGGGACTACCACTGAAGCTTTCTTT.

V is TRBV4-3 and J is TRBJ2-3, with D tentatively TRBD2 (6 bases). The CDR3 runs to 15 residues. The germline V and J ends were trimmed by 2 bases and 4 bases, with 13 bases remaining between them. Germline V gene data show CDR1 as LGHNA and CDR2 as YSLEER. The CDR3 sequence: CASSQRGGGADTQYF. The DNA for the CDR3 is TGCGCCAGCAGCCAAAGGGGAGGAGGCGCAGATACGCAGTATTTT.

The chain uses TRBV7-8 and TRBJ2-7; D might be TRBD1 (6 bases). CDR1 and CDR2 (germline): SGHVS, FQNEAQ. V gave up 5 bases and J gave up 3 bases, with 11 bases separating them. This CDR3 has 13 residues. CDR3 coding DNA: TGTGCCAGCAGCAAGAACAGGGACTACGAGCAGTACTTC. Translating gives CASSKNRDYEQYF.